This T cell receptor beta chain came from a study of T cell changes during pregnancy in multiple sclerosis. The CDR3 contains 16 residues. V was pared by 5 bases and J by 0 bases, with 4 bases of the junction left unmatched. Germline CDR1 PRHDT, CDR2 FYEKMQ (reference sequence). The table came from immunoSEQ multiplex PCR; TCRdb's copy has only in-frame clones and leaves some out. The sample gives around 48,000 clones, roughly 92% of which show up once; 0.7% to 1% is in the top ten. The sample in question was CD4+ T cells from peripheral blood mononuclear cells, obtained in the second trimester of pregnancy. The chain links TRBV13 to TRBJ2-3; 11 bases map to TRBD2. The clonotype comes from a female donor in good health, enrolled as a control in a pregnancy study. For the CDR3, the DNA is TGTGCCAGCAGCCGATCTAGCGGGGGGAGCACAGATACGCAGTATTTT. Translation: CASSRSSGGSTDTQYF.